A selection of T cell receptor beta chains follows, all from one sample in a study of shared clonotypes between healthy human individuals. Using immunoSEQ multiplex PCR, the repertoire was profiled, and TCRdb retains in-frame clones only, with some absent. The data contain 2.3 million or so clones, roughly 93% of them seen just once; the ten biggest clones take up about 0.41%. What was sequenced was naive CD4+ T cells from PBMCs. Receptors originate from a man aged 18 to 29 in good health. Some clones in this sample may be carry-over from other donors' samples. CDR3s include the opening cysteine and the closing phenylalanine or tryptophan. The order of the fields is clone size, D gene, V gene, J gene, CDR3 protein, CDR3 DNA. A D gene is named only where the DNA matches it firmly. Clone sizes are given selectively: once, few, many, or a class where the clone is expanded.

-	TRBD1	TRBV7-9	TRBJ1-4	CASSSTGGTNEKLFF	TGTGCCAGCAGCTCTACAGGGGGGACTAATGAAAAACTGTTTTTT
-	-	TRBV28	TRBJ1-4	CASVQAGSANEKLFF	TGTGCCAGCGTTCAAGCGGGATCAGCTAATGAAAAACTGTTTTTT
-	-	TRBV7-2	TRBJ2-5	CASSPQGETQYF	TGTGCCAGCAGCCCCCAAGGGGAGACCCAGTACTTC
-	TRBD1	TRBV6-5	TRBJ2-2	CASSYDRANTGELFF	TGTGCCAGCAGTTACGACAGGGCGAACACCGGGGAGCTGTTTTTT
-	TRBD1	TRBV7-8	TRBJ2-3	CASSSRRYRDRQTDTQYF	TGTGCCAGCAGCTCACGAAGGTACCGGGACAGGCAAACAGATACGCAGTATTTT
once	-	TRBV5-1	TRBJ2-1	CASSLGGHNEQFF	TGCGCCAGCAGCTTGGGCGGACACAATGAGCAGTTCTTC
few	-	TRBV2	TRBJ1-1	CASKWDNTEAFF	TGTGCCAGCAAGTGGGACAACACTGAAGCTTTCTTT
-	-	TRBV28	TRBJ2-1	CASSFPSGPYNEQFF	TGTGCCAGCAGTTTCCCGAGCGGCCCATACAATGAGCAGTTCTTC
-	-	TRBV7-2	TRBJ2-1	CASSLYEGAYNEQFF	TGTGCCAGCAGCTTATACGAGGGGGCCTACAATGAGCAGTTCTTC
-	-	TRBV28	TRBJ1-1	CASSLWSGGGSLAEAFF	TGTGCCAGCAGTTTATGGTCTGGCGGGGGCTCTCTCGCTGAAGCTTTCTTT
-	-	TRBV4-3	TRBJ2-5	CASSPKRVGETQYF	TGCGCCAGCAGCCCAAAGAGGGTAGGGGAGACCCAGTACTTC
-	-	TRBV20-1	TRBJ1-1	CSPGPRGEAFF	TGCAGTCCCGGGCCCCGGGGTGAAGCTTTCTTT
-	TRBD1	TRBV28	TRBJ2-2	CASSNRDSRELFF	TGTGCCAGCAGTAACCGGGACAGCCGGGAGCTGTTTTTT
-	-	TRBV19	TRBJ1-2	CASSTGDTMRGYGYTF	TGTGCCAGTAGTACCGGAGACACGATGAGGGGGTATGGCTACACCTTC
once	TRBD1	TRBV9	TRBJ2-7	CASSAGTGPYEQYF	TGTGCCAGCAGCGCCGGGACAGGGCCCTACGAGCAGTACTTC
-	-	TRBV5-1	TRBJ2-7	CASSFQGRYEQYF	TGCGCCAGCAGCTTCCAGGGGCGCTACGAGCAGTACTTC
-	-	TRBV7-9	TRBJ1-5	CASSLYGRGVNQPQHF	TGTGCCAGCAGCTTATATGGGAGAGGGGTTAATCAGCCCCAGCATTTT
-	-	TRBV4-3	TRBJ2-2	CASSQGPGVGELFF	TGCGCCAGCAGCCAAGGGCCTGGGGTCGGGGAGCTGTTTTTT
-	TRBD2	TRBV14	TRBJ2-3	CASSQVPSGSDTQYF	TGTGCCAGCAGCCAAGTACCTAGCGGCTCAGATACGCAGTATTTT
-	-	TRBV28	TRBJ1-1	CASSSRASNTEAFF	TGTGCCAGCAGTTCCCGGGCCTCGAACACTGAAGCTTTCTTT
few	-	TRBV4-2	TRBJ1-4	CASSQGQTNEKLFF	TGTGCCAGCAGCCAAGGACAGACTAATGAAAAACTGTTTTTT
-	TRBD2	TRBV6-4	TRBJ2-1	CASSPGTSGVGGDEQFF	TGTGCCAGCAGTCCGGGGACTAGCGGGGTCGGAGGGGATGAGCAGTTCTTC
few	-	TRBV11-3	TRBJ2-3	CASSLADTQYF	TGTGCCAGCAGCTTGGCAGATACGCAGTATTTT
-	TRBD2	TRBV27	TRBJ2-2	CASRQGTSGNTGELFF	TGTGCCAGCAGGCAAGGGACTAGCGGGAACACCGGGGAGCTGTTTTTT
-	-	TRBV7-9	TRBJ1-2	CASSLVPSTGYVYGYTF	TGTGCCAGCAGCTTAGTCCCTTCAACAGGTTATGTCTATGGCTACACCTTC
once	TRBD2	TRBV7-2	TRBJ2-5	CASGLDRQETQYF	TGTGCCAGCGGACTAGATCGACAAGAGACCCAGTACTTC
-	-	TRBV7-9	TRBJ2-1	CASSLWLPSSRYEQFF	TGTGCCAGCAGCTTATGGCTCCCATCGAGTCGCTATGAGCAGTTCTTC
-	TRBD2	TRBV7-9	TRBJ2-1	CASTKKASGSPEQFF	TGTGCCAGCACCAAGAAGGCTAGCGGCAGCCCTGAGCAGTTCTTC
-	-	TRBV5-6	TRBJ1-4	CASSLGSDRRGEKLFF	TGTGCCAGCAGCTTGGGCTCGGACCGACGGGGTGAAAAACTGTTTTTT
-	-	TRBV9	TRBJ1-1	CASSRRRRNTEAFF	TGTGCCAGCTCAAGAAGACGGAGGAACACTGAAGCTTTCTTT
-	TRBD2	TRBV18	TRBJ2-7	CASSPASSGAYEQYF	TGTGCCAGCTCACCGGCCTCTAGCGGAGCTTACGAGCAGTACTTC
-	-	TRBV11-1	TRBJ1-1	CASSLVPATETEAFF	TGTGCCAGCAGCTTAGTACCAGCCACGGAGACTGAAGCTTTCTTT
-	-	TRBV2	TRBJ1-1	CASNQGVNTEAFF	TGTGCCAGCAACCAAGGAGTGAACACTGAAGCTTTCTTT